A single T cell receptor (beta chain) is shown here with its context. Here immunoSEQ multiplex PCR was the method, and the copy in TCRdb shows in-frame clones only, minus some. The profile shows 85,000 to 110,000 clones, 89% of them singletons. CDR1 and CDR2 from the germline V gene are LNHDA and SQIVND (reference sequence). J lost 4 bases, V lost 4 bases, and 6 bases had no gene match. This CDR3 contains 15 residues. The record originates from a study of blood T cell repertoires in COVID-19. The sequence was collected from a woman aged 55 to 70 with acute or convalescent COVID-19. The rearrangement joins TRBV19 to TRBJ1-1, with 10 bases matching TRBD1. Sequenced: peripheral blood. This chain's CDR3 is CASSTRDRGGTEAFF. CDR3 DNA sequence: TGTGCCAGTAGTACCCGGGACAGGGGAGGCACTGAAGCTTTCTTT.